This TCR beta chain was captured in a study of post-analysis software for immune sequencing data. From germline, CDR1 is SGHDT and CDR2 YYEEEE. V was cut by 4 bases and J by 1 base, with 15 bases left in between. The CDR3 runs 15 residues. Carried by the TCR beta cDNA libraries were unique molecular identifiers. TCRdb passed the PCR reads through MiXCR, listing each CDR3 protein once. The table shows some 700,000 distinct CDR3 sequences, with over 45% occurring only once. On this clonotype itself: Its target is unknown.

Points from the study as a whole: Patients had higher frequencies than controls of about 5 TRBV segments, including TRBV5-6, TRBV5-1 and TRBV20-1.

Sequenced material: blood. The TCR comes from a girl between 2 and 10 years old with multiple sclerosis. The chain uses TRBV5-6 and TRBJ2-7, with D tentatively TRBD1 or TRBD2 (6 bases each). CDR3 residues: CASSGRTDPSYEQYF. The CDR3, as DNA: TGTGCCAGCAGCGGGAGGACAGATCCATCCTACGAGCAGTACTTC.